The 25 T cell receptor beta chains given below trace back to one sample, sequenced in a study of shared clonotypes between healthy human individuals. Only in-frame clones appear in the TCRdb table, and some are missing; sequencing was by immunoSEQ multiplex PCR. Of fewer than 1.8 million clones listed, around 98.5% are singletons. The source material was naive CD4+ T cells sorted from blood. Described subset: CD45RA+ positively selected. Every receptor here comes from a man aged 25 to 40 in good health.

The rearrangement links TRBV19 to TRBJ1-5; D possibly corresponds to TRBD1 (6 bases). Deletions cut 6 bases from V and 6 bases from J, with 12 bases between. This CDR3 has 13 residues. Germline values: CDR1 LNHDA, CDR2 SQIVND (reference sequence). The CDR3 nucleotides are TGTGCCAGTAGGTCCCGGGGGCTTCAGCCCCAGCATTTT. This sequence encodes CASRSRGLQPQHF.

The V gene is TRBV7-3, the J gene TRBJ2-7, with 8 bases identical to TRBD2. Germline lookup yields CDR1 SGHTA and CDR2 FQGTGA. V lost 2 bases and J lost 2; bases outside the gene matches: 5. This CDR3 region has 15 residues. CDR3 in DNA: TGTGCCAGCAGCTTAGACGTAGCGGGAACCTACGAGCAGTACTTC. Encoded protein: CASSLDVAGTYEQYF.

The chain is built from TRBV7-3 and TRBJ2-3; D uncertain. Deletions cut 1 base from V and 5 bases from J, with 10 bases between. Looked up from germline, CDR1 is SGHTA and CDR2 is FQGTGA. The CDR3 has 14 residues. CDR3 residues: CASSLNGPGDTQYF. DNA for the CDR3: TGTGCCAGCAGCTTAAACGGTCCCGGAGATACGCAGTATTTT.

V gene TRBV27 combines with J gene TRBJ1-2; D not resolved. This CDR3 is 15 amino acids long. CDR1 and CDR2 from the germline V gene are MNHEY and SMNVEV (reference sequence). Trimming left V 0 bases short and J 0 bases short, with 8 bases between. The CDR3 sequence: CASSLSIGANYGYTF. The CDR3 DNA is TGTGCCAGCAGTTTATCGATCGGAGCTAACTATGGCTACACCTTC.

The chain has TRBV5-4 and TRBJ2-1, with D possibly TRBD2 on 7 matching bases. Looked up from germline, CDR1 is SGHNT and CDR2 is YYREEE (reference sequence). The ends were cut back, 4 bases at V and 4 bases at J, with 18 bases in the middle. This CDR3 has 16 residues. The CDR3 protein is CASSPSRGDKYNEQFF. CDR3 DNA sequence: TGTGCCAGCAGCCCCAGTCGGGGGGACAAATACAATGAGCAGTTCTTC.

About this clone: The same CDR3 also results from other DNA sequences found in this sample. The chain carries TRBV7-9 and TRBJ1-1; no firm D call. CDR1 is SEHNR, CDR2 FQNEAQ, per germline (reference sequence). Trimming took 5 bases from V and 1 from J, leaving 8 bases between them. CDR3 size: 13 residues. CDR3: CASSRRENTEAFF. The CDR3 region has the DNA TGTGCCAGCAGCCGCCGTGAGAACACTGAAGCTTTCTTT.

V gene TRBV7-8 combines with J gene TRBJ2-1; D gene uncertain. Trimming removed 1 base from V and 2 bases from J, with 9 bases in between. The CDR3 extends over 15 amino acids. Per the germline V gene, CDR1 is SGHVS and CDR2 is FQNEAQ. The DNA of the CDR3 is TGTGCCAGCAGCTTAGGAGGCAGAACCTACAATGAGCAGTTCTTC. The encoded protein is CASSLGGRTYNEQFF. Full variable domain (rest looked up from reference TRBV7-8 and TRBJ2-1): GAGVSQSPRYKVAKRGQDVALRCDPISGHVSLFWYQQALGQGPEFLTYFQNEAQLDKSGLPSDRFFAERPEGSVSTLKIQRTQQEDSAVYLCASSLGGRTYNEQFFGPGTRLTVL.

This chain uses TRBV15 with TRBJ2-1; D not resolved. Germline CDR1 and CDR2: LNHNV and YYDKDF (reference sequence). There are 14 residues in the CDR3. The V gene lost 0 bases and the J gene lost 8 bases, with 11 bases spanning the gap. DNA for the CDR3: TGTGCCACCAGCAGAGATCGTTTGCACGATGAGCAGTTCTTC. This sequence encodes CATSRDRLHDEQFF.

V is TRBV19 and J is TRBJ2-7, with TRBD2 as a possible D gene (6 bases). V lost 5 bases and J lost 6, with 20 bases in between. CDR3 size: 15 residues. The germline CDR1 and CDR2 sequences are LNHDA and SQIVND (reference sequence). The CDR3 sequence is CASSSGLHIALEQYF. CDR3 DNA: TGTGCCAGTAGTTCGGGACTCCACATCGCCCTCGAGCAGTACTTC.

The chain has TRBV27 and TRBJ2-2; 11 nucleotides agree with TRBD2. The V and J ends lost 1 base and 3 bases, in that order; junction bases with no gene match: 7. This CDR3 comprises 18 residues. CDR1 is MNHEY, CDR2 SMNVEV, per germline (reference sequence). CDR3 loop: CASSLFGGLAEYTGELFF. In DNA form, the CDR3 reads TGTGCCAGCAGTTTATTCGGGGGACTAGCGGAGTACACCGGGGAGCTGTTTTTT.

V is TRBV5-4 and J is TRBJ2-7, with D maybe TRBD2 (7 bases). Per the germline V gene, CDR1 is SGHNT and CDR2 is YYREEE (reference sequence). The ends were cut back, 4 bases at V and 0 bases at J, with 14 bases in the middle. CDR3 length equals 15 residues. The CDR3 DNA sequence: TGTGCCAGCAGCCTAAGGGGGGGGTACTCCTACGAGCAGTACTTC. As protein: CASSLRGGYSYEQYF.

J is TRBJ2-3 and V is TRBV29-1, with D possibly being TRBD2 (5 bases). Germline-derived CDR1 and CDR2 are SQVTM and ANQGSEA. Trimming left V 3 bases short and J 8 bases short, with 9 bases between. The CDR3 runs 11 residues. Here the CDR3 reads CSVDLRATQYF. The CDR3, as DNA: TGCAGCGTTGATCTGCGGGCTACGCAGTATTTT.

As concerns this clone: Different DNA sequences within this sample yield the same CDR3. J is TRBJ2-7 and V is TRBV5-1; 9 positions agree with TRBD2. The CDR3 length is 15 residues. In germline, CDR1 is SGHRS, CDR2 YFSETQ. Unmatched junction bases numbered 1, after V lost 0 bases and J lost 0 bases. CDR3 residues: CASSLGTSVSYEQYF. For the CDR3, the DNA is TGCGCCAGCAGCTTGGGGACTAGCGTCTCCTACGAGCAGTACTTC.

The rearrangement links TRBV5-4 to TRBJ2-5, with 11 positions matching TRBD2. The germline V gene has CDR1 SGHNT and CDR2 YYREEE (reference sequence). The CDR3 length is 12 residues. V shed 9 bases, J shed 4 bases, and the junction held 2 bases outside the gene matches. The CDR3 DNA sequence: TGTGCCACCGGACTAGCGGGAGAGACCCAGTACTTC. Translating gives CATGLAGETQYF.

This chain links TRBV7-9 with TRBJ1-1; 10 nucleotides line up with TRBD1. The V gene's germline CDR1 is SEHNR and CDR2 FQNEAQ (reference sequence). The CDR3 sequence is 16 residues long. With 1 base clipped from V and 5 bases from J, the junction kept 7 bases outside the gene matches. CDR3 loop: CASSLGDRGRETEAFF. CDR3 in DNA: TGTGCCAGCAGCTTAGGCGACAGGGGGCGAGAGACTGAAGCTTTCTTT.

The chain recombines TRBV29-1 with TRBJ2-3; 7 bases fit TRBD1. V was pared by 6 bases and J by 5 bases, with 11 bases of the junction left unmatched. Germline V gene data show CDR1 as SQVTM and CDR2 as ANQGSEA. The CDR3 totals 14 residues. CDR3 coding DNA: TGCAGCGTCCAGGGGGTCAAGGAAGGAGATACGCAGTATTTT. This translates into CSVQGVKEGDTQYF.

This sequence joins TRBV7-9 and TRBJ1-4, with 8 bases that match TRBD1. CDR3 length: 15 amino acids. The germline gives CDR1 SEHNR, CDR2 FQNEAQ (reference sequence). V lost 5 bases and J lost 8; bases outside the gene matches: 10. CDR3 loop: CASSPGTGVLEKLFF. The CDR3 nucleotides are TGTGCCAGCAGCCCGGGGACAGGCGTCTTAGAAAAACTGTTTTTT. The full variable domain, completed using reference TRBV7-9 and TRBJ1-4, is DTGVSQNPRHKITKRGQNVTFRCDPISEHNRLYWYRQTLGQGPEFLTYFQNEAQLEKSRLLSDRFSAERPKGSFSTLEIQRTEQGDSAMYLCASSPGTGVLEKLFFGSGTQLSVL.

The V gene is TRBV5-4, the J gene TRBJ2-7; 8 positions match TRBD1. The V segment lost 4 bases and the J segment 4 bases; nucleotides outside the gene matches: 10. Germline loops: CDR1 SGHNT, CDR2 YYREEE (reference sequence). The CDR3 is 15 amino acids. The CDR3 region has the DNA TGTGCCAGCAGCCAACAGACAGGGGTAGTATACGAGCAGTACTTC. The encoded protein is CASSQQTGVVYEQYF.

The rearrangement links TRBV18 to TRBJ1-4; D is undetermined. The CDR3 spans 15 residues. Germline CDR1 and CDR2: KGHSH and LQKENI. V lost 3 bases and J lost 4, with 12 bases in between. The CDR3 nucleotides read TGTGCCAGCTCACCCCCAGGAACCTATAATGAAAAACTGTTTTTT. Encoded protein: CASSPPGTYNEKLFF.

The CDR3 loop is CASSPRTSVKETQYF. CDR3 sequence (DNA): TGTGCCAGCAGCCCGAGAACTAGCGTAAAAGAGACCCAGTACTTC. V and J are TRBV5-5 and TRBJ2-5; 7 nucleotides agree with TRBD2. V lost 4 bases to trimming and J lost 3 bases; unmatched junction nucleotides: 9. There are 15 residues in the CDR3. Germline CDR1 is SGHKS and CDR2 is YYEKEE (reference sequence).

The rearrangement joins TRBV7-8 to TRBJ2-2; TRBD1 agrees at 7 bases. Trimming took 1 base from V and 6 from J; bases not matched to a gene: 8. There are 16 residues in the CDR3. Per germline, CDR1 SGHVS and CDR2 FQNEAQ. In DNA form, the CDR3 reads TGTGCCAGCAGCTTAGAGAGACAGGGTTTTCCCGGGGAGCTGTTTTTT. Its translation: CASSLERQGFPGELFF.

The rearrangement joins TRBV30 to TRBJ1-2, with TRBD1 identical over 7 bases. With 3 bases clipped from V and 5 bases from J, the junction kept 12 bases outside the gene matches. Germline V gene data show CDR1 as GTSNPN and CDR2 as SVGIG (reference sequence). The CDR3 contains 15 residues. CDR3 protein: CAWRRPGQKTYGYTF. The DNA for the CDR3 is TGTGCCTGGAGACGACCGGGACAGAAGACATATGGCTACACCTTC.

The chain is built from TRBV28 and TRBJ2-7; D is undetermined. With 8 bases removed from V and 1 base from J, the gap between germline ends came to 9 bases. This CDR3 has 12 amino acids. Germline CDR1 MDHEN, CDR2 SYDVKM. CDR3 bases: TGTGCCAGCCAGACACTTTCCTACGAGCAGTACTTC. Translating it yields CASQTLSYEQYF.

The J gene is TRBJ2-7, the V gene TRBV6-5; no firm D call. The germline gives CDR1 MNHEY, CDR2 SVGAGI. Trimming stripped 9 bases from V and 0 bases from J, with 12 bases between. There are 13 residues in the CDR3. In nucleotides, the CDR3 is TGTGCCAGAACCTTCGACATCTCCTACGAGCAGTACTTC. Translating gives CARTFDISYEQYF.

The chain uses TRBV6-5 and TRBJ1-2; no clear D. Germline assignment: CDR1 MNHEY and CDR2 SVGAGI. The CDR3 runs 15 residues. V shed 7 bases and J shed 5 bases, with 20 bases lying between them. The CDR3 DNA follows: TGTGCCAGCACCAATCGCGTCCCGGGAGTATATGGCTACACCTTC. Protein sequence: CASTNRVPGVYGYTF.